What follows describes a single T cell receptor beta chain. Antigen: not known. Here immunoSEQ multiplex PCR was the method, and the copy in TCRdb shows in-frame clones only, minus some. This table has over a million clones, roughly 98.5% appearing once. The sample is drawn from a study of shared clonotypes between healthy human individuals. All donors qualified as healthy HIV-negative adults and had experienced no recent acute infections or vaccinations. Memory CD4+ cells were the fraction left after CD45RA+ naive selection. Overall study findings and caveats: Although depth was large, rarefaction showed that sequencing of the sorted subsets was incomplete. Larger estimated richness was generally recorded for naive subsets relative to memory subsets.

The receptor was derived from a man aged 30 to 45 in good health. The specimen sequenced was naive CD4+ T cells sorted from blood. Subset defined: CD45RA+ positively selected.

CDR3 in amino acids: CAWRTGQGAVGNTIYF. Here the CDR3 DNA reads TGTGCCTGGAGGACGGGACAGGGGGCTGTTGGAAACACCATATATTTT. The V call is TRBV30, the J call TRBJ1-3; 12 nucleotides match TRBD1. The CDR3 spans 16 residues. Per the germline V gene, CDR1 is GTSNPN and CDR2 is SVGIG (reference sequence). With 3 bases clipped from V and 3 bases from J, the junction kept 6 bases outside the gene matches.